The 32 T cell receptor beta chains below all came from one sample that was sequenced in a study of T cells in Graves' hyperthyroidism and ophthalmopathy. TCR beta CDR3 sequences were amplified from RNA transcripts. The study used the HTBI primer set for a first-round RT-PCR of the TCR CDR3. TCRdb redid the calling of the multiplex PCR reads with MiXCR, one entry per CDR3 protein. The sample has 530,000 or so distinct CDR3 sequences; roughly 17% are singletons. Material: blood. The receptors come from a woman younger than 30 with Graves' ophthalmopathy.

This clonotype occurred many times. As DNA, the CDR3 is TGTGCCATCAGTGACCCTAACGGACTAGCGGGAGGTGCCGGGGAGCTGTTTTTT. Translated, it gives CAISDPNGLAGGAGELFF. This sequence joins TRBV10-3 and TRBJ2-2; TRBD2 aligns across 14 bases. CDR3 length: 18 amino acids. V dropped 3 bases and J dropped 6; count of bases not matched to a gene: 9. Looked up from germline, CDR1 is ENHRY and CDR2 is SYGVKD.

This clonotype was seen a few times. The chain joins TRBV28 to TRBJ1-5; 9 nucleotides agree with TRBD1. The CDR3 length is 15 residues. Germline lookup yields CDR1 MDHEN and CDR2 SYDVKM. Trimming at V came to 6 bases and at J to 7 bases, leaving 10 bases not matched to a gene. CDR3 nucleotides: TGTGCCAGCAGACCACCCGGGACAGGGAGGCAGCCCCAGCATTTT. Protein sequence: CASRPPGTGRQPQHF.

In this sample, this clonotype turned up many times. This chain joins TRBV7-9 and TRBJ2-7, with TRBD1 identical over 10 bases. The CDR3 is 15 amino acids. In germline, CDR1 is SEHNR, CDR2 FQNEAQ (reference sequence). V lost 5 bases and J lost 3; bases outside the gene matches: 7. The chain's CDR3 is CASSPSGTGDYEQYF. Written as DNA, the CDR3 is TGTGCCAGCAGCCCCTCCGGGACAGGGGACTACGAGCAGTACTTC.

J is TRBJ2-7 and V is TRBV7-3; D is perhaps TRBD2 (6 bases). V shed 2 bases and J shed 6 bases, with 17 bases lying between them. From germline, CDR1 is SGHTA and CDR2 FQGTGA. This CDR3 has 15 amino acids. The CDR3 spells CASSLVVAEGGEQYF. The DNA of the CDR3 is TGTGCCAGCAGCTTAGTGGTAGCGGAAGGTGGCGAGCAGTACTTC.

This clonotype was seen many times. The V gene is TRBV2, the J gene TRBJ2-3; weak D call: TRBD1 (6 bases). Per germline, CDR1 SNHLY and CDR2 FYNNEI. There are 11 residues in the CDR3. V shed 6 bases and J shed 9 bases, with 10 bases lying between them. The CDR3 nucleotides read TGTGCCAGCAGGGGAGACAGGACGCAGTATTTT. Protein product: CASRGDRTQYF.

The V gene is TRBV9, the J gene TRBJ1-3; no definite D call. The CDR3 contains 15 residues. The V and J ends lost 4 bases and 2 bases respectively, with 13 bases between them. Germline lookup yields CDR1 SGDLS and CDR2 YYNGEE. CDR3 residues: CASSLQEGTGNTIYF. CDR3 sequence (DNA): TGTGCCAGCAGCCTCCAGGAAGGTACTGGAAACACCATATATTTT.

This clonotype came up a few times. CDR3 loop: CASTRGGPSTDTQYF. The CDR3, as DNA: TGTGCCAGCACCCGCGGGGGCCCCTCCACAGATACGCAGTATTTT. This chain links TRBV6-1 with TRBJ2-3, with D possibly matching TRBD2 (7 bases). Trimming removed 7 bases from V and 2 bases from J, with 16 bases in between. Germline assignment: CDR1 MNHNS and CDR2 SASEGT. The CDR3 has 15 amino acids.

Only a few counts were recorded for this clonotype. The rearrangement uses TRBV4-2 and TRBJ2-1; D might be TRBD1 (6 bases). The germline gives CDR1 LGHNA, CDR2 YNFKEQ. Trimming cost V 1 base and J 4 bases, with 17 bases left between them. This CDR3 contains 17 residues. CDR3 sequence reads: CASSQVTGTHIYNEQFF. The CDR3, as DNA: TGTGCCAGCAGCCAAGTAACAGGGACCCACATTTACAATGAGCAGTTCTTC.

The chain couples TRBV12-3 or TRBV12-4 to TRBJ2-3; weak D call: TRBD2 (5 bases). CDR3 length: 15 residues. Trimming pared 6 bases from V and 11 bases from J, leaving 24 bases between. CDR3 sequence (DNA): TGTGCCAGCAGAGTGACGGTGGGAGCTCCTATAGGGCAGTATTTT. Protein: CASRVTVGAPIGQYF.

This clonotype was found a few times. V and J are TRBV7-6 and TRBJ2-1; D is unresolved. Trimming took 6 bases from V and 5 from J, leaving 5 bases between them. Germline values: CDR1 SGHVS, CDR2 FNYEAQ. The length of the CDR3 is 11 residues. CDR3 loop: CASRINNEQFF. DNA of the CDR3: TGTGCCAGCAGAATTAACAATGAGCAGTTCTTC.

The rearrangement joins TRBV9 to TRBJ2-3, with D tentatively TRBD1 or TRBD2 (5 bases each). Per germline, CDR1 SGDLS and CDR2 YYNGEE. Between the trimmed V and J ends, which lost 2 bases and 5 bases, there was a span of 12 bases. The CDR3 length is 14 residues. For the CDR3, the DNA is TGTGCCAGCAGCGTCGGGGCTAGAGGAGATACGCAGTATTTT. Encoded protein: CASSVGARGDTQYF.

This clonotype came up many times. This chain links TRBV18 with TRBJ2-3; D uncertain. This CDR3 is 13 amino acids long. Germline values: CDR1 KGHSH, CDR2 LQKENI. V lost 5 bases, J lost 2 bases, and 8 bases lay in between. For the CDR3, the DNA is TGTGCCAGCTCATCTTACATCACAGATACGCAGTATTTT. Encoded protein: CASSSYITDTQYF.

This clonotype has ten or more counts. The rearrangement links TRBV27 to TRBJ2-1; TRBD1 might be the D (6 bases). The V end lost 8 bases, the J end lost 0 bases, and 14 bases lay between the germline ends. This CDR3 region has 15 residues. Germline V gene data show CDR1 as MNHEY and CDR2 as SMNVEV (reference sequence). The CDR3 is CASHPGTSSYNEQFF. The CDR3 region has the DNA TGTGCCAGCCATCCCGGGACAAGCTCCTACAATGAGCAGTTCTTC.

This clonotype was seen repeatedly, ten times or more. The chain has TRBV18 and TRBJ1-1; unclear D gene. In germline, CDR1 is KGHSH, CDR2 LQKENI. The CDR3 runs to 13 residues. V lost 1 base and J 1 base, leaving 4 bases between the germline ends. The CDR3 region has the DNA TGTGCCAGCTCACCACTCAGGAACACTGAAGCTTTCTTT. It encodes CASSPLRNTEAFF.

The gene calls are TRBV12-3 or TRBV12-4 and TRBJ2-3, with 7 bases matching TRBD1. The CDR3 spans 13 residues. V was pared by 8 bases and J by 3 bases, with 5 bases of the junction left unmatched. The CDR3: CASLPGGTDTQYF. In DNA form, the CDR3 reads TGTGCCAGCCTGCCAGGGGGAACAGATACGCAGTATTTT.

Regarding this clonotype: This may come from a read error, since a much larger clone is one base off. The gene calls are TRBV27 and TRBJ2-7; D not certain. The CDR3 runs to 13 residues. Germline assignment: CDR1 MNHEY and CDR2 SMNVEV (reference sequence). V lost 5 bases and J lost 6, with 14 bases in between. CDR3 DNA sequence: TGTGCCAGCAGTCCCCTGAGAGTCGGCGAGCAGTACTTC. Translating gives CASSPLRVGEQYF.

This clonotype appeared many times. The chain combines TRBV30 with TRBJ1-1, with D possibly matching TRBD1 (5 bases). Germline V gene lookup returns CDR1 GTSNPN and CDR2 SVGIG (reference sequence). CDR3 size: 14 residues. Trimming took off 3 bases at V and 5 bases at J, with 16 bases between the two ends. This CDR3 reads CAWSQWTSGTEAFF. The CDR3 DNA reads as TGTGCCTGGAGCCAGTGGACCTCAGGGACTGAAGCTTTCTTT. Variable domain in full (rest from reference TRBV30 and TRBJ1-1): SQTIHQWPATLVQPVGSPLSLECTVEGTSNPNLYWYRQAAGRGLQLLFYSVGIGQISSEVPQNLSASRPQDRQFILSSKKLLLSDSGFYLCAWSQWTSGTEAFFGQGTRLTVV.

This clonotype was picked up many times. The J gene is TRBJ1-1, the V gene TRBV30; 9 nucleotides line up with TRBD1. V trimming: 2 bases; J trimming: 2 bases; junction bases outside the gene matches: 3. There are 14 residues in the CDR3. Per germline, CDR1 GTSNPN and CDR2 SVGIG (reference sequence). CDR3 coding DNA: TGTGCCTGGAGTCCGGGACAGGGAAACACTGAAGCTTTCTTT. It codes for CAWSPGQGNTEAFF.

This clonotype showed up many times. The chain joins TRBV5-1 to TRBJ1-1, with D perhaps matching TRBD1 (6 bases). V was shortened by 0 bases and J by 5 bases, with 11 bases between the two germline ends. The CDR3 contains 14 residues. Per germline, CDR1 SGHRS and CDR2 YFSETQ. CDR3 DNA sequence: TGCGCCAGCAGCTTGGCGGACAGTGAGACTGAAGCTTTCTTT. This sequence encodes CASSLADSETEAFF.

About this clonotype itself: Since the CDR3 does not end with the conserved phenylalanine or tryptophan, this likely comes from a read error. J is TRBJ2-7 and V is TRBV14; 12 bases are a match to TRBD1. This CDR3 has 21 residues. Germline CDR1 SGHDN, CDR2 FVKESK. V lost 4 bases and J lost 3; bases outside the gene matches: 22. Here the CDR3 DNA reads TGTGCCAGCAGCCGAGAATCACCGGGACAGGGGGCGATTCGCAACGTCTACGAGCAGTACCTC. Its translation: CASSRESPGQGAIRNVYEQYL.

This clonotype was detected ten times or more. The rearrangement links TRBV5-1 to TRBJ2-3; 8 bases agree with TRBD1. Trimming cost V 3 bases and J 3 bases; bases outside gene matches: 3. The CDR3 runs 14 residues. CDR1 and CDR2 (germline): SGHRS, YFSETQ. The CDR3 DNA sequence: TGCGCCAGCAGCTACCAGGGGGCAACAGATACGCAGTATTTT. It codes for CASSYQGATDTQYF. Combining the CDR3 with reference TRBV5-1 and TRBJ2-3 gives the whole variable domain KAGVTQTPRYLIKTRGQQVTLSCSPISGHRSVSWYQQTPGQGLQFLFEYFSETQRNKGNFPGRFSGRQFSNSRSEMNVSTLELGDSALYLCASSYQGATDTQYFGPGTRLTVL.

There are many counts of this clonotype. This sequence joins TRBV11-3 and TRBJ2-2; 15 bases fit TRBD2. Germline V gene sequence: CDR1 SGHNT, CDR2 YENEEA. The V and J ends lost 5 bases and 6 bases, in that order; junction bases with no gene match: 4. This CDR3 region has 16 residues. DNA of the CDR3: TGTGCCAGCAGCCCCGGGACTAGCGGGGGGCCCGGGGAGCTGTTTTTT. This codes for CASSPGTSGGPGELFF. Variable domain in full (rest from reference TRBV11-3 and TRBJ2-2): EAGVVQSPRYKIIEKKQPVAFWCNPISGHNTLYWYLQNLGQGPELLIRYENEEAVDDSQLPKDRFSAERLKGVDSTLKIQPAELGDSAVYLCASSPGTSGGPGELFFGEGSRLTVL.

This sequence joins TRBV4-3 and TRBJ2-7; D is unresolved. The CDR3 has 16 residues. CDR1 is LGHNA and CDR2 is YSLEER in the germline V gene. Trimming stripped 1 base from V and 2 bases from J, with 15 bases between. This CDR3 reads CASSQAEGSPTYEQYF. The DNA of the CDR3 is TGCGCCAGCAGCCAAGCTGAAGGCTCGCCGACCTACGAGCAGTACTTC.

The CDR3 nucleotides are TGTGCCAGCACCCCACCCCCCTCGGGCAATCAGCCCCAGCATTTT. It specifies CASTPPPSGNQPQHF. This sequence joins TRBV6-1 and TRBJ1-5; unclear D gene. The ends were cut back, 7 bases at V and 2 bases at J, with 15 bases in the middle. Germline lookup yields CDR1 MNHNS and CDR2 SASEGT. CDR3 length: 15 residues.

This clonotype was seen ten or more times. The V and J genes are TRBV5-1 and TRBJ2-2; D is perhaps TRBD1 (6 bases). V lost 4 bases and J 0 bases, leaving 13 bases between the germline ends. This CDR3 contains 16 residues. Germline values: CDR1 SGHRS, CDR2 YFSETQ. DNA for the CDR3: TGCGCCAGCAGCCTCCCTGACAGGTCGAACACCGGGGAGCTGTTTTTT. Translating gives CASSLPDRSNTGELFF.

This clonotype appeared a few times. The chain is built from TRBV25-1 and TRBJ1-1, with a weak D call TRBD1 (6 bases). Trimming removed 1 base at V and 5 bases at J, with 11 bases between. Germline V gene lookup returns CDR1 MGHDK and CDR2 SYGVNS. CDR3 size: 14 residues. In nucleotides, the CDR3 is TGTGCCAGCAGTGAATCGAGGGGGTTAACTGAAGCTTTCTTT. This gives the protein CASSESRGLTEAFF.

This clonotype occurred a few times. This chain uses TRBV27 with TRBJ2-1, with 7 nucleotides matching TRBD2. The CDR3 totals 15 residues. Trimming took 0 bases from V and 4 from J; bases not matched to a gene: 3. Germline V lookup: CDR1 MNHEY, CDR2 SMNVEV (reference sequence). The chain's CDR3 is CASSLSASGYNEQFF. The CDR3 bases are TGTGCCAGCAGTTTATCGGCTAGCGGATACAATGAGCAGTTCTTC.

This clonotype was counted at least ten times. The chain recombines TRBV12-3 or TRBV12-4 with TRBJ1-2; D call uncertain. CDR3 length: 13 residues. V gave up 10 bases and J gave up 7 bases, with 19 bases separating them. For the CDR3, the DNA is TGTGCCACCTCTCTCCGGGAGTGGGGTGGCTACACCTTC. This codes for CATSLREWGGYTF.

This clonotype was seen only a few times. The chain links TRBV20-1 to TRBJ1-1, with 8 positions matching TRBD1. Germline lookup yields CDR1 DFQATT and CDR2 SNEGSKA (reference sequence). With V trimmed by 1 base and J by 4 bases, 5 bases remained unmatched. This CDR3 region has 14 residues. CDR3 in DNA: TGCAGTGCTAGAGCCACAGGGGGAGGCACTGAAGCTTTCTTT. Protein product: CSARATGGGTEAFF.

About this clonotype: Mismatch with germline at one junction end may stem from a read error. The genes are TRBV7-2 and TRBJ2-1, with 10 bases fitting TRBD2. The CDR3 contains 15 residues. The germline V gene encodes CDR1 SGHTA and CDR2 FQGNSA. CDR3 DNA sequence: TGTGCCAACAGCTCCCCTAGCGGGAGCTCCAATGAGCAGTTCTTC. This translates into CANSSPSGSSNEQFF.

This clonotype was seen ten or more times. CDR3: CASSGTGDSYEQYF. The CDR3 DNA follows: TGTGCCAGCAGCGGGACAGGGGATTCCTACGAGCAGTACTTC. The rearrangement joins TRBV27 to TRBJ2-7, with 10 bases identical to TRBD1. Germline loops: CDR1 MNHEY, CDR2 SMNVEV (reference sequence). With V trimmed by 6 bases and J by 1 base, 3 bases remained unmatched. The CDR3 runs to 14 residues.

In this sample, this clonotype turned up many times. This CDR3 is CASSLFLGGRYEQYF. CDR3 DNA sequence: TGTGCCAGCAGTTTATTCTTAGGCGGGAGATACGAGCAGTACTTC. The chain couples TRBV28 to TRBJ2-7, with TRBD2 matching 7 bases. CDR1 and CDR2 from the germline V gene are MDHEN and SYDVKM. V was clipped by 1 base and J by 4 bases; unmatched bases: 7. The CDR3 is made up of 15 amino acids.